This TCR beta chain came from a study of shared clonotypes between healthy human individuals. CD4+ cells yielded CD45RA+ naive and CD45RA-negative memory subsets. The sorted-subset replicate PCRs were given about 210 ng DNA, which is 25,000 to 35,000 T cell genomes. In the source study's methods: Junction-only immunoSEQ data arrived without quality scores, meaning filtering differed. Using immunoSEQ multiplex PCR, the repertoire was profiled, and TCRdb retains in-frame clones only, with some absent. That table supplies the V and J calls and clone size; D and trimming were determined from the DNA. The sample yields 950,000 to 1,300,000 clones, about 74% seen once. This sequence originates from a man aged 18-30 years in good health. The sample taken for sequencing was memory CD4+ T cells sorted from blood. Stated subset: CD45RA-negative fraction.

The CDR3 protein is CASSLLHVEQFF. CDR3 nucleotides: TGTGCCAGCAGCCTCCTACACGTTGAGCAGTTCTTC. The chain employs TRBV7-2 and TRBJ2-1, with D uncertain. Trimming took off 5 bases at V and 9 bases at J, with 11 bases between the two ends. Germline CDR1 SGHTA, CDR2 FQGNSA. The CDR3 length is 12 residues.